This TCR beta chain was recorded in a study of Graves' ophthalmopathy and Graves' hyperthyroidism. The wider study: Peripheral blood (taken before any treatment) was collected at initial diagnosis. Study-level findings and limits: Most clonotypes expanded in thyroid above 0.001 frequency were present in blood too.

Transcripts of RNA were the source for amplifying TCR beta CDR3 regions. RT-PCR with HTBI primers came first, then second-round multiplex PCR. TCRdb reprocessed the multiplex PCR reads via MiXCR and lists one record per CDR3 protein. This sample yields roughly 160,000 distinct CDR3 sequences, of which 39% are seen a single time; around 9.3% belongs to the top ten. Trimming left V 3 bases short and J 11 bases short, with 13 bases between. CDR1 SGHTA and CDR2 FQGNSA come from the germline V gene. The CDR3 length is 12 residues. As for this clonotype: Its target is unknown.

This clonotype originated in a man aged 25 to 45 with Graves' ophthalmopathy. This rearrangement joins TRBV7-2 to TRBJ1-1; unclear D gene. Material: peripheral blood. CDR3 in amino acids: CASSLVGLSAFF. In nucleotides, the CDR3 is TGTGCCAGCAGCTTGGTAGGGCTAAGTGCTTTCTTT.